The source of this T cell receptor (beta chain) is a study of human T cells and chemical hapten exposure. General study points: Donors had alopecia, so their immune response may differ from healthy people's.

CDR1 is MGHRA and CDR2 is YSYEKL in the germline V gene. The CDR3 sequence is 18 residues long. The ends were cut back, 1 base at V and 5 bases at J, with 20 bases in the middle. TCRdb passed the RACE reads through MiXCR, listing each CDR3 protein once. The sample consists of about 78,000 distinct CDR3 sequences, around 7.9% of them appearing once. This clonotype was detected only a few times. Its antigen is currently unknown. Time point meaning: patch test 2, 6 weeks after DPC sensitization. The sample's treatment: therapeutic diphenylcyclopropenone sensitization with weekly scalp DPC. The sample consisted of whole blood, taken in connection with sensitization to the hapten diphenylcyclopropenone (DPC). This receptor was identified in a woman in her forties or fifties with alopecia areata. Some clones in this sample may be carry-over from other donors' samples. The gene calls are TRBV4-1 and TRBJ1-4; D is uncertain. CDR3 sequence reads: CASSQVKGVQPMNEKLFF. The CDR3 DNA sequence: TGCGCCAGCAGCCAAGTAAAAGGTGTCCAACCGATGAATGAAAAACTGTTTTTT.